This T cell receptor beta chain appears in the sequencing data of a study of technical replicates of blood from several donors. Produced via immunoSEQ multiplex PCR; TCRdb's table is partial and in-frame only. This sample has approximately 97,000 clones, with about 96% found just once. V trimming: 5 bases; J trimming: 2 bases; junction bases outside the gene matches: 1. The V gene's germline CDR1 is SEHNR and CDR2 FQNEAQ (reference sequence). The CDR3 spans 13 residues. This TCR was sampled from a human donor in good health. Material for sequencing was T cells isolated from PBMCs. The chain recombines TRBV7-9 with TRBJ2-5; 8 bases match TRBD1. In nucleotides, the CDR3 is TGTGCCAGCAGCCGGACAGGGCAAGAGACCCAGTACTTC. This gives the protein CASSRTGQETQYF.